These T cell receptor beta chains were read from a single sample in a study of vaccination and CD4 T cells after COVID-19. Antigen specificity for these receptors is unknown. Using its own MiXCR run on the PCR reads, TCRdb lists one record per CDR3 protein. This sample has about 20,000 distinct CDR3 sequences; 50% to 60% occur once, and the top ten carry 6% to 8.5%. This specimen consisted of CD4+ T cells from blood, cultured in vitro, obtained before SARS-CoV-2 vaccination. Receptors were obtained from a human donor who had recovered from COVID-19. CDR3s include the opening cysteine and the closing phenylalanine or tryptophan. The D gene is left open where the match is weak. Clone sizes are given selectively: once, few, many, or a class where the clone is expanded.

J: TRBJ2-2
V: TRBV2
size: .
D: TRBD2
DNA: TGTGCCAGCAGCCTTAGCGGGAGCGACACCGGGGAGCTGTTTTTT
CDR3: CASSLSGSDTGELFF

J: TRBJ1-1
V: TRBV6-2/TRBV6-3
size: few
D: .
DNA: TGTGCCAGCAGCGGACTGGAAAACACTGAAGCTTTCTTT
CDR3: CASSGLENTEAFF

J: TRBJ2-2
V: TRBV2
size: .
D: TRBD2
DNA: TGTGCCAGCAGTGTGGGACTAGCGGGAGGGCCGGGAGCCGGGGAGCTGTTTTTT
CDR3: CASSVGLAGGPGAGELFF

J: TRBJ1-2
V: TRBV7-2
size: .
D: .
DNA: TGTGCCAGCAGCAGAGGGTTGGGTAGCTATGGCTACACCTTC
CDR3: CASSRGLGSYGYTF

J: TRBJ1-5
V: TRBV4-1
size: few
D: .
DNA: TGCGCCAGCAGCCAAGAAACTTTCAGGGGCAATCAGCCCCAGCATTTT
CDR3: CASSQETFRGNQPQHF

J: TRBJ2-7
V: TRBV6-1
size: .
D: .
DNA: TGTGCCAGCAGTGAACAGGTTGACTTAAGCGAGCTGTACTTC
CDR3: CASSEQVDLSELYF

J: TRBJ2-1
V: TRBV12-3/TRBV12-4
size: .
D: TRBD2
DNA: TGTGCCACCGCAGCGGGAACGGACTACAATGAGCAGTTCTTC
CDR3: CATAAGTDYNEQFF

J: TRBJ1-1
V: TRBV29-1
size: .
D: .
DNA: TGCAGCGTTGAAGGAGGAGGACACACTGAAGCTTTCTTT
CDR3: CSVEGGGHTEAFF

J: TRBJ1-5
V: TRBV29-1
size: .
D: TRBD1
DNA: TGCAGCGTTGCCACGGGGACAGGACACAATCAGCCCCAGCATTTT
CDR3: CSVATGTGHNQPQHF

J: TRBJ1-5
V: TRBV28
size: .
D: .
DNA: TGTGCCAGCAGTTCTAGAAGGACAGTCAATCAGCCCCAGCATTTT
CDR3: CASSSRRTVNQPQHF

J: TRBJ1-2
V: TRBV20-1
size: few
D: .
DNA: TGCAGTGCTAGAGATGGATATGGCTACACCTTC
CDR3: CSARDGYGYTF

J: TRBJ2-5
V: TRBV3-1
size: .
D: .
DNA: TGTGCCAGCAGCCAAGGATTAGGTAGCCCCCAGTACTTC
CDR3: CASSQGLGSPQYF

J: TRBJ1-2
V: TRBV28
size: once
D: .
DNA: TGTGCCAGCAGCTCGAGGCGGGTGGGAGGCTACACCTTC
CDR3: CASSSRRVGGYTF

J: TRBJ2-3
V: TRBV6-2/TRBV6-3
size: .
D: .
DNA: TGTGCCAGCAGTTACCGCATCGGGGAGTCTGTAGATACGCAGTATTTT
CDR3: CASSYRIGESVDTQYF

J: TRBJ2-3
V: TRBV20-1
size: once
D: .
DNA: TGCAGTGCTAGCCCTCAAGCTAGCGCAGATACGCAGTATTTT
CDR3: CSASPQASADTQYF

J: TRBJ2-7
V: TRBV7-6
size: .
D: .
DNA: TGTGCCAGCAGCTTAGATACAGGCCGGGGCGAGCAGTACTTC
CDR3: CASSLDTGRGEQYF

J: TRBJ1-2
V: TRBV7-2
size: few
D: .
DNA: TGTGCCAGCAGACGGGGCGAACCTAACTATGGCTACACCTTC
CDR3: CASRRGEPNYGYTF

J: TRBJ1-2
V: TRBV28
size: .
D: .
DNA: TGTGCCAGCAGTTTGTCGGACTATGGCTACACCTTC
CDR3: CASSLSDYGYTF

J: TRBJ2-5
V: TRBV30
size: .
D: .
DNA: TGTGCCTGGAGTGTACAGTGGGGGGCAGAGACCCAGTACTTC
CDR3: CAWSVQWGAETQYF

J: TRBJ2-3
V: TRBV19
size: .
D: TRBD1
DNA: TGTGCCAGTAGTATAGATACGAGAAGAGGGACAGGAGACACAGATACGCAGTATTTT
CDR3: CASSIDTRRGTGDTDTQYF

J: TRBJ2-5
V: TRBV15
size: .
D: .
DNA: TGTGCCACCAGCAGAGTTAGAGAGACCCAGTACTTC
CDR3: CATSRVRETQYF

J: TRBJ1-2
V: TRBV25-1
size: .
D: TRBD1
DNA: TGTGCCAGCCTGGGACAGACAATTTATGGCTACACCTTC
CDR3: CASLGQTIYGYTF

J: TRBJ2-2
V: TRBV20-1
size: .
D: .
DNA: TGCAGTGCTAGACCGGGACTCCACACCGGGGAGCTGTTTTTT
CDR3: CSARPGLHTGELFF

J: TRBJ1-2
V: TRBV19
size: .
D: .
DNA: TGTGCCAGTAGTAACAGGGATGGCTACACCTTC
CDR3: CASSNRDGYTF

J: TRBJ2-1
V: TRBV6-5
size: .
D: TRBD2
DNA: TGTGCCAGCAGTTCGTTAGCGGGTGGTTCCTACAATGAGCAGTTCTTC
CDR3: CASSSLAGGSYNEQFF

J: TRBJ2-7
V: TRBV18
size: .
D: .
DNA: TGTGCCAGCTCACTCCGGAATTCTGGGGAGCAGTACTTC
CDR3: CASSLRNSGEQYF

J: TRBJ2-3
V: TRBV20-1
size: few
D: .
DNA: TGCAGTGCTGACCGGTTAGCGGTTAGCACAGATACGCAGTATTTT
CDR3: CSADRLAVSTDTQYF

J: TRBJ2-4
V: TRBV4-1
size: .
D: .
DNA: TGCGCCAGCAGCCAAGATTTAGGGGGAAGCGCCAAAAACATTCAGTACTTC
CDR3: CASSQDLGGSAKNIQYF

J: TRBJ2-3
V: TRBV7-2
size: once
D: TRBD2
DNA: TGTGCCAGCAGCATCCGGTCTAGCGGGAGTCCAGATACGCAGTATTTT
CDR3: CASSIRSSGSPDTQYF

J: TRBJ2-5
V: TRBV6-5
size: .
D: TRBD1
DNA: TGTGCCAGCAGTTTGGACAGGGGAAGGACCCAGTACTTC
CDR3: CASSLDRGRTQYF

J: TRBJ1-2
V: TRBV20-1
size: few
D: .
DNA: TGCAGTGCTAGAGAGGGGGACTATGGCTACACCTTC
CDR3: CSAREGDYGYTF

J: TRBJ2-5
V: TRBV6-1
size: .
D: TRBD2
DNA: TGTGCCAGCAGTGAAGCTTTAGGAGCGGGAGGAGAGACCCAGTACTTC
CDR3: CASSEALGAGGETQYF

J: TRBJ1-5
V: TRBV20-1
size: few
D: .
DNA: TGCAGTGCCAATTTTGCAGGCCGGCGAAGCAATCAGCCCCAGCATTTT
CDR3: CSANFAGRRSNQPQHF

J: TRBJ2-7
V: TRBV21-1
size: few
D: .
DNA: TGTGCCAGCAGCGACACCGGGACAGGGGATACCGAGCAGTACTTC
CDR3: CASSDTGTGDTEQYF

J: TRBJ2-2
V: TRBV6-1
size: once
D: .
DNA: TGTGCCAGCAATCCCTGGCAGGAGAACACCGGGGAGCTGTTTTTT
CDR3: CASNPWQENTGELFF

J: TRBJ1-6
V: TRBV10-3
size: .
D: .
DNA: TGTGCCATCAGTGACGAGAGGTTGACCTCCCTCCACTTT
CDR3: CAISDERLTSLHF

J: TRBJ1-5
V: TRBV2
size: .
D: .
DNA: TGTGCCAGCAGTGGCGCTATCGGGGGGGACCAGCCCCAGCATTTT
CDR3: CASSGAIGGDQPQHF

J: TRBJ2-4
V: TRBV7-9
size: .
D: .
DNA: TGTGCCAGCAGCTTAGGGACCGACTTAGACATTCAGTACTTC
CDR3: CASSLGTDLDIQYF

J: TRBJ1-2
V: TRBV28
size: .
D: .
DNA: TGTGCCAGCAGTTTAGCTAGGGGGTTCTATGGCTACACCTTC
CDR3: CASSLARGFYGYTF

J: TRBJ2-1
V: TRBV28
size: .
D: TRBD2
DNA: TGTGCCAGCAGGTCGGGACTAGCAAGCTCCTACAATGAGCAGTTCTTC
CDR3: CASRSGLASSYNEQFF

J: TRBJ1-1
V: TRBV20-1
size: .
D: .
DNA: TGCAGTGCTGACCCACGGGCTATCTCTTTTATGAACACTGAAGCTTTCTTT
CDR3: CSADPRAISFMNTEAFF

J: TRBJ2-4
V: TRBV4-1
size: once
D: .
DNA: TGCGCCAGCAGCCCCTCTGTCGTAGCCAAAAACATTCAGTACTTC
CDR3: CASSPSVVAKNIQYF

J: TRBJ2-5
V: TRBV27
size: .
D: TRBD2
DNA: TGTGCCAGCAGTTCCTGGACTAGCGGGAGTAGAAAGACCCAGTACTTC
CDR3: CASSSWTSGSRKTQYF

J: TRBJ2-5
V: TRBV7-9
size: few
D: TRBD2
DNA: TGTGCCAGCAGCCGAACTAGCGTTGGGGGGAGAGAGACCCAGTACTTC
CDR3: CASSRTSVGGRETQYF

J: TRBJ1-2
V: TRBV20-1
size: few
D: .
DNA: TGCAGTGCTAGAGATACAGGGCACTATGGCTACACCTTC
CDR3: CSARDTGHYGYTF

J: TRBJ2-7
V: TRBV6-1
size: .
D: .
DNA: TGTGCCAGCAGTGGGACAGCCGGGTACGAGCAGTACTTC
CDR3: CASSGTAGYEQYF

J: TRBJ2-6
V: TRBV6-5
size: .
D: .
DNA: TGTGCCAGCAGTTACTCGACCTCCGGGGCCAACGTCCTGACTTTC
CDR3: CASSYSTSGANVLTF

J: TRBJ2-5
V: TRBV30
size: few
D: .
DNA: TGTGCCTGGAACTTGGCGTACCAAGAGACCCAGTACTTC
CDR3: CAWNLAYQETQYF

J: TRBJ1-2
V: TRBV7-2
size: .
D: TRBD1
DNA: TGTGCCAGCGGGACAGGGAACTATGGCTACACCTTC
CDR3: CASGTGNYGYTF

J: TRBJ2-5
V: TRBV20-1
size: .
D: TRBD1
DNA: TGCAGTGCTAAATCGACTAGGACAGGGGTGGGAGAGACCCAGTACTTC
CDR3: CSAKSTRTGVGETQYF

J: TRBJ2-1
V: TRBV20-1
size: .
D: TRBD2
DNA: TGCAGTGCTAGAGGTAGCGGGAGTGGGAGGTCCACCTACAATGAGCAGTTCTTC
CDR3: CSARGSGSGRSTYNEQFF

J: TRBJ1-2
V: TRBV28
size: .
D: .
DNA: TGTGCCAGCAGTTCGCGCCAGGGAACAGGCGGCTACACCTTC
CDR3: CASSSRQGTGGYTF

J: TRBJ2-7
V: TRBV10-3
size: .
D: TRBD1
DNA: TGTGCCATCTCCCCGGGACAGGGGTTTCGGGAGCAGTACTTC
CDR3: CAISPGQGFREQYF

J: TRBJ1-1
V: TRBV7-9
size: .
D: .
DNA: TGTGCCAGTATCGAAGGGGTGGCCATGAACACTGAAGCTTTCTTT
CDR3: CASIEGVAMNTEAFF

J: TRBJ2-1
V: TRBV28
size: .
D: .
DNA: TGTGCCAGCAGTTTCCCCCGGGCGGTAAACAATGAGCAGTTCTTC
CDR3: CASSFPRAVNNEQFF

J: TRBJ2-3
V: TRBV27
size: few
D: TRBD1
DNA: TGTGCCAGCAGTTTTACAGGGGCAGATACGCAGTATTTT
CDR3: CASSFTGADTQYF

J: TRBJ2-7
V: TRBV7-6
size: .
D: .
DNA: TGTGCCAGCAGCTCCCAGGTGGGCAGCTCCTACGAGCAGTACTTC
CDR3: CASSSQVGSSYEQYF

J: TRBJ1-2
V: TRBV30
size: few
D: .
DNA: TGTGCCTGGAGTAAAAGACAGGCTTCGGGGCGTAGAGGCTACACCTTC
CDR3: CAWSKRQASGRRGYTF

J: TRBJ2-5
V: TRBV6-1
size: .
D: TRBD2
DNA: TGTGCCAGCAATCCCGGGACTAGCGGGATAGGCCAAGAGACCCAGTACTTC
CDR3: CASNPGTSGIGQETQYF